Here is one T cell receptor (beta chain) with its context. Antigen unknown. V lost 5 bases and J lost 4; bases outside the gene matches: 9. CDR3 length equals 15 residues. The germline CDR1 and CDR2 sequences are LNHDA and SQIVND (reference sequence). The method was immunoSEQ multiplex PCR; TCRdb's version includes in-frame clones alone and lacks a portion of them. The repertoire includes about 510,000 clones, almost 97% of them detected once, and roughly 0.06% sits in the top ten. The record originates from a study of shared clonotypes between healthy human individuals. In the study overall: Donors, aged 18 to 49, were a couple of women and a few men. General study points: With a handful of donors compared, approximately 5.5% of naive CD4 clonotypes were shared. Blood alone was sampled, and tissue repertoires likely differ.

The V gene is TRBV19, the J gene TRBJ1-2; 8 nucleotides align to TRBD1. Sequenced material: naive CD4+ T cells sorted from blood. Subset indicated: CD45RA+ positively selected. The clonotype originates from a woman aged 25 to 39 in good health. CDR3: CASSSDRVNGYGYTF. The CDR3 DNA is TGTGCCAGTAGTTCGGACAGGGTCAATGGCTATGGCTACACCTTC.